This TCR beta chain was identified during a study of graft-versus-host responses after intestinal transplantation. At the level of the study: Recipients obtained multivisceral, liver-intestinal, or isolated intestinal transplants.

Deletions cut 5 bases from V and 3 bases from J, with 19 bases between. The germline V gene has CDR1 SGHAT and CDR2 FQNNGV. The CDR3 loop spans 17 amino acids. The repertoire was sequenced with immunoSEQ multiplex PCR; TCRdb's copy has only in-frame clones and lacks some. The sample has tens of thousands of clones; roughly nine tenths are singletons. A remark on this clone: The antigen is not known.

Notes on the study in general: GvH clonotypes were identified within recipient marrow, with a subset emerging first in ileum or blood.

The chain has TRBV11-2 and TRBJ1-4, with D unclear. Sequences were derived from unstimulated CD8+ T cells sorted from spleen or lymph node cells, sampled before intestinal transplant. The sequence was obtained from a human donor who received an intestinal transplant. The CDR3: CASSLRSPREPNEKLFF. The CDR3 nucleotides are TGTGCCAGCAGCCTTAGGAGCCCCCGGGAACCTAATGAAAAACTGTTTTTT. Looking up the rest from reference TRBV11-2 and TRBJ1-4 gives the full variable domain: EAGVAQSPRYKIIEKRQSVAFWCNPISGHATLYWYQQILGQGPKLLIQFQNNGVVDDSQLPKDRFSAERLKGVDSTLKIQPAKLEDSAVYLCASSLRSPREPNEKLFFGSGTQLSVL.